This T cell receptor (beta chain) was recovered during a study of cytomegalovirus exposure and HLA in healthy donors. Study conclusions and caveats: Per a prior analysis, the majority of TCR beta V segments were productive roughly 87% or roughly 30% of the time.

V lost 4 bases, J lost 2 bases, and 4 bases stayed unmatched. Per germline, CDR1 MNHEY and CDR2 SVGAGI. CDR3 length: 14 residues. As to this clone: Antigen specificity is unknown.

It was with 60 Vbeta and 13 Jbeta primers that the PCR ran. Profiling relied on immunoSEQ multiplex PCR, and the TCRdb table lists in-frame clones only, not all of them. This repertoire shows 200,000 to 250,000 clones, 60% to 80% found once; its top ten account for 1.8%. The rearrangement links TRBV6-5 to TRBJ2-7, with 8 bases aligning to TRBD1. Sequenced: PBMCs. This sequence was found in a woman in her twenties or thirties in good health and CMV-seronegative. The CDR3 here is CASSSGQGPYEQYF. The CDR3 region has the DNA TGTGCCAGCAGTTCCGGACAGGGACCCTACGAGCAGTACTTC.